This TCR beta chain came from a study of graft-versus-host responses after intestinal transplantation. In germline, CDR1 is MNHEY, CDR2 SMNVEV (reference sequence). The CDR3 runs to 15 residues. Trimming shortened V by 3 bases and J by 2 bases, and 11 bases separated the two germline ends. The table came from immunoSEQ multiplex PCR; TCRdb's copy has only in-frame clones and leaves some out. Of 9,500 to 15,000 clones in the sample, around 82% are singletons; the top ten hold around half. The sample consisted of PBMCs, taken about 130 days after transplant. This chain connects TRBV27 to TRBJ2-1; TRBD1 might be the D (6 bases). This clonotype was obtained from a human patient who received an intestinal transplant, so some T cells may come from the graft donor. CDR3 in amino acids: CASSFRGFTYNEQFF. CDR3 bases: TGTGCCAGCAGTTTTAGGGGGTTTACCTACAATGAGCAGTTCTTC.